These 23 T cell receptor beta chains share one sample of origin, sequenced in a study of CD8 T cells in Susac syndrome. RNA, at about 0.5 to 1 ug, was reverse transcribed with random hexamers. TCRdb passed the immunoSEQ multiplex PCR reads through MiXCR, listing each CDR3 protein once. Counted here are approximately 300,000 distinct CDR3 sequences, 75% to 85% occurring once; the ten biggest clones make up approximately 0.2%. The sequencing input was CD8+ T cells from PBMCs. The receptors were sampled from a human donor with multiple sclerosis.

The CDR3 loop reads CATSDWAGTGGSDTQYF. The CDR3 DNA reads TGTGCCACCAGTGACTGGGCCGGTACAGGGGGCTCCGATACGCAGTATTTT. The chain combines TRBV24-1 with TRBJ2-3; 9 bases match TRBD1. Germline CDR1 reads KGHDR; CDR2 reads SFDVKD. This CDR3 has 17 amino acids. V dropped 4 bases and J dropped 6; count of bases not matched to a gene: 13.

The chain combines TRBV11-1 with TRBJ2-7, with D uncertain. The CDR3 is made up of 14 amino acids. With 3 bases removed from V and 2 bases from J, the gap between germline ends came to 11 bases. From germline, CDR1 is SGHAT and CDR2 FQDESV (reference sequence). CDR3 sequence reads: CASSFTGGAYEQYF. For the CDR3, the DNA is TGTGCCAGCAGCTTTACGGGTGGAGCCTACGAGCAGTACTTC.

The CDR3 nucleotides are TGTGCCAGCACAATTATAGGGACAGCCACTGAAGCTTTCTTT. It translates to CASTIIGTATEAFF. V and J are TRBV2 and TRBJ1-1; 7 nucleotides agree with TRBD1. The V segment lost 7 bases and the J segment 4 bases; nucleotides outside the gene matches: 9. The CDR3 consists of 14 residues. Germline V lookup: CDR1 SNHLY, CDR2 FYNNEI.

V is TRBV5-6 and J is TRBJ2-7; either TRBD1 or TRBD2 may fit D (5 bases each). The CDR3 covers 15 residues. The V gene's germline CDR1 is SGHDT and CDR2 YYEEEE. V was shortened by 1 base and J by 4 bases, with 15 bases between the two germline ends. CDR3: CASSLWGSPFYEQYF. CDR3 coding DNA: TGTGCCAGCAGCTTGTGGGGGTCTCCTTTTTACGAGCAGTACTTC. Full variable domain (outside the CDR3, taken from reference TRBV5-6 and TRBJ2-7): DAGVTQSPTHLIKTRGQQVTLRCSPKSGHDTVSWYQQALGQGPQFIFQYYEEEERQRGNFPDRFSGHQFPNYSSELNVNALLLGDSALYLCASSLWGSPFYEQYFGPGTRLTVT.

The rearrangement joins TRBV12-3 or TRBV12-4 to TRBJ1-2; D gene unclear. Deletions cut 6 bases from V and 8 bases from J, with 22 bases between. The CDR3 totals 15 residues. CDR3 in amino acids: CASSPPVPGSKGYTF. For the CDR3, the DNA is TGTGCCAGCAGCCCCCCAGTACCGGGGTCGAAGGGCTACACCTTC.

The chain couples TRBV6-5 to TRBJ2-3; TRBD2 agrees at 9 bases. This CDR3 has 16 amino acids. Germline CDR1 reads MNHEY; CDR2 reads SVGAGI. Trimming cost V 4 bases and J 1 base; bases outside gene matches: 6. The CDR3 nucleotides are TGTGCCAGCAGTTGGACCATAGCGGGGGGCACAGATACGCAGTATTTT. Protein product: CASSWTIAGGTDTQYF.

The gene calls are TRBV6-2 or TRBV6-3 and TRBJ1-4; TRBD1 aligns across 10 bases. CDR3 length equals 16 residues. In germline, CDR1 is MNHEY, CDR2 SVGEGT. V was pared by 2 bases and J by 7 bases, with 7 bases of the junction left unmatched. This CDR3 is CASSYKGQGRAEKLFF. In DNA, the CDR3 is TGTGCCAGCAGTTACAAGGGACAGGGGCGAGCTGAAAAACTGTTTTTT.

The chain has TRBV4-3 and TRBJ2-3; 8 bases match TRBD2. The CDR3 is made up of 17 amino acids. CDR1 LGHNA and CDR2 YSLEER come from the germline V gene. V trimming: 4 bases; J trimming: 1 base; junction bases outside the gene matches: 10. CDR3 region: CASSLDIAGPCTDTQYF. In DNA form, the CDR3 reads TGCGCCAGCAGCCTCGATATAGCGGGGCCCTGCACAGATACGCAGTATTTT.

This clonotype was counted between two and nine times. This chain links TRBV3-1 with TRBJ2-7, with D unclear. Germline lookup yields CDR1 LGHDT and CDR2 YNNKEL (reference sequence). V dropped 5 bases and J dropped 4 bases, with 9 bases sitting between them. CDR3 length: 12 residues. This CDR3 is CASSVSPYEQYF. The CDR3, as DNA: TGTGCCAGCAGCGTTAGCCCGTACGAGCAGTACTTC.

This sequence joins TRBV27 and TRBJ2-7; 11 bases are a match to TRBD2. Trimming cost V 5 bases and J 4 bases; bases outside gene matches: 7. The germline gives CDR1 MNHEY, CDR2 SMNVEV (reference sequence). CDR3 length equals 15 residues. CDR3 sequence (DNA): TGTGCCAGCAGTCCCGGGACTAGCGGATGGTACGAGCAGTACTTC. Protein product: CASSPGTSGWYEQYF.

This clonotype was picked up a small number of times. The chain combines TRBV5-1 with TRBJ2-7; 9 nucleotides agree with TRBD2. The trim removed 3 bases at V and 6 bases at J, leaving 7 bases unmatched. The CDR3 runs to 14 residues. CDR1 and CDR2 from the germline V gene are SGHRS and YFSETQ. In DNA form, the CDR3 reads TGCGCCAGCAGCTCCGCGGGAGGGTTCAGCGAGCAGTACTTC. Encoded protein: CASSSAGGFSEQYF.

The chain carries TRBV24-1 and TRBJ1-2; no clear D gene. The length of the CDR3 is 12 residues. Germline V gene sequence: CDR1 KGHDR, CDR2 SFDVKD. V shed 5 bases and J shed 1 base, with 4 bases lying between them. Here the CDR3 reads CATSVHNYGYTF. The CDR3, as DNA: TGTGCCACCAGTGTACATAACTATGGCTACACCTTC.

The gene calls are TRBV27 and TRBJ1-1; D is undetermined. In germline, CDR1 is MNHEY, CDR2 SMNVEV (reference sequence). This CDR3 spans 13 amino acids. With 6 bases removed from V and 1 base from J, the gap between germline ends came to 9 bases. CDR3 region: CASRLGTNTEAFF. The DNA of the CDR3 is TGTGCCAGCAGACTGGGAACGAACACTGAAGCTTTCTTT.

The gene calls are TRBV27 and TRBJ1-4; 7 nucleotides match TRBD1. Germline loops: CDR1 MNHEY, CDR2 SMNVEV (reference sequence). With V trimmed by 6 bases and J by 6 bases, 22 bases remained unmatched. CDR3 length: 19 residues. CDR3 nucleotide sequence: TGTGCCAGCAGCCCCGATCCGGTGACAGGGTTTTTCGCATATGAAAAACTGTTTTTT. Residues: CASSPDPVTGFFAYEKLFF.

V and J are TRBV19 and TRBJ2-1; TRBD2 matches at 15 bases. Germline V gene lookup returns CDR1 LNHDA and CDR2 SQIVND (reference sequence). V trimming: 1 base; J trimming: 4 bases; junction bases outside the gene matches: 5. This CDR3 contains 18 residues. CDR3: CASSIVGTSGRTYNEQFF. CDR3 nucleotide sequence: TGTGCCAGTAGTATAGTCGGGACTAGCGGGAGGACTTACAATGAGCAGTTCTTC.

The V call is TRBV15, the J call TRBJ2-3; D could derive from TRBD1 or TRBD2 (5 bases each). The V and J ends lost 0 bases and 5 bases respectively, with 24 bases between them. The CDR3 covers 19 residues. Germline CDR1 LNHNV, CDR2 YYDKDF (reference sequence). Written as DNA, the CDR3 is TGTGCCACCAGCAGAGATCAGCGAGTGTGGGGGATACCCAAAGATACGCAGTATTTT. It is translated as CATSRDQRVWGIPKDTQYF.

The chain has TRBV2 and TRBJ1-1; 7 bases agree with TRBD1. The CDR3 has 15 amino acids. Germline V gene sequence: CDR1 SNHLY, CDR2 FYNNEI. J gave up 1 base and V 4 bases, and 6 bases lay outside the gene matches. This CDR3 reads CASSGGTVSNTEAFF. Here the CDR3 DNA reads TGTGCCAGCAGTGGAGGGACAGTCTCGAACACTGAAGCTTTCTTT.

Written as DNA, the CDR3 is TGCAGCGTCCCAGGAGAGCAGTTCTTC. Protein: CSVPGEQFF. The J gene is TRBJ2-1, the V gene TRBV29-1; D not certain. Germline V CDR1 and CDR2: SQVTM, ANQGSEA. The germline V and J ends were trimmed by 6 bases and 10 bases, with 7 bases remaining between them. This CDR3 comprises 9 residues.

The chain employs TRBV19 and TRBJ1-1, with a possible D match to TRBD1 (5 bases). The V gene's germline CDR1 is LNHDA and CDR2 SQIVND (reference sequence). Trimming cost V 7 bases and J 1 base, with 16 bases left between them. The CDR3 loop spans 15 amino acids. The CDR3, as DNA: TGTGCCAGTACCTCGGGGGGGGATCCGAACACTGAAGCTTTCTTT. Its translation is CASTSGGDPNTEAFF.

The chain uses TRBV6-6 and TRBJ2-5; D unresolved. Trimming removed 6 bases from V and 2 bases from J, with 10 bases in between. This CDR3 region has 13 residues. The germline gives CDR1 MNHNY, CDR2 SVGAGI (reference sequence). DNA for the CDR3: TGTGCCAGCAGGCTTTCCCGACAAGAGACCCAGTACTTC. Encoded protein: CASRLSRQETQYF.

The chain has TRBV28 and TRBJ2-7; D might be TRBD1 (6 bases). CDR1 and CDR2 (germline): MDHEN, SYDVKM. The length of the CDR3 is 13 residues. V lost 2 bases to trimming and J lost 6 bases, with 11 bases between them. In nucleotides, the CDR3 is TGTGCCAGCAGTTTAGCCCCAGGGGTCGAGCAGTACTTC. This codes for CASSLAPGVEQYF. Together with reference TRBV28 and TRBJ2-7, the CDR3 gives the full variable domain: DVKVTQSSRYLVKRTGEKVFLECVQDMDHENMFWYRQDPGLGLRLIYFSYDVKMKEKGDIPEGYSVSREKKERFSLILESASTNQTSMYLCASSLAPGVEQYFGPGTRLTVT.

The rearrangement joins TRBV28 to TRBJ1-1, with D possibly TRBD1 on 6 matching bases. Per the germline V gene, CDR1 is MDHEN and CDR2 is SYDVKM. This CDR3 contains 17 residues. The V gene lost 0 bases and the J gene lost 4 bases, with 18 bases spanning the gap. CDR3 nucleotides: TGTGCCAGCAGTTTATGCACCAGGGGTTCGAGGTGCACTGAAGCTTTCTTT. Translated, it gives CASSLCTRGSRCTEAFF.

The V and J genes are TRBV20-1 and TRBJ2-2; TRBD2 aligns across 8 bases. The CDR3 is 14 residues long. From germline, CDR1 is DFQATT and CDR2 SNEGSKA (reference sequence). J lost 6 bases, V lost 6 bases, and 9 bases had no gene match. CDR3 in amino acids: CSAVDSGMAGELFF. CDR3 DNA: TGCAGTGCCGTGGATAGCGGGATGGCCGGGGAGCTGTTTTTT.